Detailed here is one TCR beta chain. Its target is not known. This sample is part of a study of identical twins. Template switching added a universal primer site; cDNA carried unique molecular identifiers. MiXCR, applied by TCRdb to the 5' RACE reads, yields one record per CDR3 protein. The data show a few hundred thousand distinct CDR3 sequences, 15% to 20% seen once. Study observations and caveats: Sharing of beta out-of-frame sequences by twins showed a weaker excess. When twins shared out-of-frame alpha sequences, those sequences had excess low generation probability.

The CDR3 spans 12 residues. The V end was cut by 3 bases, the J end by 7 bases, with 9 bases between. Germline V lookup: CDR1 MNHNS, CDR2 SASEGT. The sample taken for sequencing was naive T cells sorted from blood. The V call is TRBV6-1, the J call TRBJ1-2, with D uncertain. This TCR came from a man aged 50-60 years in good health. The CDR3 region is CASSDGVSGYTF. Here the CDR3 DNA reads TGTGCCAGCAGTGACGGGGTATCTGGCTACACCTTC.